These T cell receptor beta chains were read from a single sample in a study of beta chain features in type 1 diabetes. The protocol was immunoSEQ multiplex PCR, while the TCRdb copy is restricted to in-frame clones and leaves out a portion. Of a few hundred thousand clones listed, 13% were seen once; the top ten hold approximately 0.016%. The sequencing sample was made of naive CD4+ T cells from blood. These TCRs come from a woman younger than 30 with type 1 diabetes. The CDR3 runs from the conserved cysteine through the conserved F or W. A D gene is named only where the DNA matches it firmly. Part of the rows lack a size; the others show once, few, many or a class for expanded clones.

cdr3_aa: CASSSLKRDNYEQYF
cdr3_nt: TGTGCCAGCAGCTCCCTGAAGAGGGACAACTACGAGCAGTACTTC
v_call: TRBV11-2
clone_size: few
j_call: TRBJ2-7
d_call: .

cdr3_aa: CASSIGGSDYNEQFF
cdr3_nt: TGTGCCAGTAGTATTGGCGGGAGCGATTACAATGAGCAGTTCTTC
v_call: TRBV19
clone_size: once
j_call: TRBJ2-1
d_call: TRBD2

cdr3_aa: CASSPSGSSYNEQFF
cdr3_nt: TGTGCCAGCAGCCCCAGCGGGAGTTCCTACAATGAGCAGTTCTTC
v_call: TRBV5-4
clone_size: .
j_call: TRBJ2-1
d_call: TRBD2

cdr3_aa: CASSLSGRDTDTQYF
cdr3_nt: TGTGCCAGCAGCTTAAGTGGGAGGGACACAGATACGCAGTATTTT
v_call: TRBV7-2
clone_size: few
j_call: TRBJ2-3
d_call: TRBD2

cdr3_aa: CASSQPSGKGGELFF
cdr3_nt: TGTGCCAGCAGCCAGCCTAGCGGGAAAGGCGGGGAGCTGTTTTTT
v_call: TRBV11-2
clone_size: .
j_call: TRBJ2-2
d_call: TRBD2

cdr3_aa: CASSRGGATTGELFF
cdr3_nt: TGCGCCAGCAGCAGGGGCGGCGCAACCACCGGGGAGCTGTTTTTT
v_call: TRBV5-1
clone_size: .
j_call: TRBJ2-2
d_call: .

cdr3_aa: CASSQREGQETQYF
cdr3_nt: TGCGCCAGCAGCCAGCGGGAGGGGCAAGAGACCCAGTACTTC
v_call: TRBV5-1
clone_size: .
j_call: TRBJ2-5
d_call: TRBD2

cdr3_aa: CASSPPGSYEQYF
cdr3_nt: TGCGCCAGCAGCCCGCCGGGGTCCTACGAGCAGTACTTC
v_call: TRBV5-1
clone_size: .
j_call: TRBJ2-7
d_call: .

cdr3_aa: CSAKPGGGPDTQYF
cdr3_nt: TGCAGCGCGAAACCAGGAGGTGGGCCAGATACGCAGTATTTT
v_call: TRBV29-1
clone_size: .
j_call: TRBJ2-3
d_call: .

cdr3_aa: CASSLAPGLAGTDTQYF
cdr3_nt: TGTGCCAGCAGCTTGGCACCGGGACTAGCGGGCACAGATACGCAGTATTTT
v_call: TRBV7-7
clone_size: .
j_call: TRBJ2-3
d_call: TRBD2

cdr3_aa: CASSLGGAGANVLTF
cdr3_nt: TGTGCCAGCAGCTTAGGTGGGGCAGGGGCCAACGTCCTGACTTTC
v_call: TRBV7-2
clone_size: .
j_call: TRBJ2-6
d_call: .

cdr3_aa: CASSPRGRGETQYF
cdr3_nt: TGTGCCAGCAGCCCTAGGGGGAGGGGGGAGACCCAGTACTTC
v_call: TRBV7-8
clone_size: few
j_call: TRBJ2-5
d_call: .

cdr3_aa: CSARNGLEAFF
cdr3_nt: TGCAGTGCTAGAAACGGACTTGAAGCTTTCTTT
v_call: TRBV20-1
clone_size: .
j_call: TRBJ1-1
d_call: .

cdr3_aa: CAWRTSGNQETQYF
cdr3_nt: TGTGCCTGGAGAACTTCAGGGAACCAAGAGACCCAGTACTTC
v_call: TRBV30
clone_size: .
j_call: TRBJ2-5
d_call: .

cdr3_aa: CASSSVWQVAGAYEQYF
cdr3_nt: TGTGCCAGCAGCAGCGTTTGGCAGGTAGCGGGAGCCTACGAGCAGTACTTC
v_call: TRBV5-4
clone_size: .
j_call: TRBJ2-7
d_call: TRBD2

cdr3_aa: CASSATGTGMNTEAFF
cdr3_nt: TGTGCCAGCAGTGCGACCGGGACAGGGATGAACACTGAAGCTTTCTTT
v_call: TRBV27
clone_size: .
j_call: TRBJ1-1
d_call: TRBD1

cdr3_aa: CASSLPGGETQYF
cdr3_nt: TGCGCCAGCAGCTTGCCGGGAGGGGAGACCCAGTACTTC
v_call: TRBV5-1
clone_size: .
j_call: TRBJ2-5
d_call: TRBD2

cdr3_aa: CASSQTGNSYEQYF
cdr3_nt: TGTGCCAGCAGCCAGACAGGGAATAGCTACGAGCAGTACTTC
v_call: TRBV7-8
clone_size: .
j_call: TRBJ2-7
d_call: TRBD1

cdr3_aa: CASSPPGLPGELFF
cdr3_nt: TGTGCCAGCTCACCACCTGGACTGCCCGGGGAGCTGTTTTTT
v_call: TRBV18
clone_size: few
j_call: TRBJ2-2
d_call: .

cdr3_aa: CAWSPGQGPDTQYF
cdr3_nt: TGTGCCTGGAGTCCGGGACAGGGCCCAGATACGCAGTATTTT
v_call: TRBV30
clone_size: .
j_call: TRBJ2-3
d_call: TRBD1

cdr3_aa: CASSPRRSLASGELFF
cdr3_nt: TGTGCCAGCAGTCCACGCCGTTCGCTAGCAAGCGGGGAGCTGTTTTTT
v_call: TRBV27
clone_size: .
j_call: TRBJ2-2
d_call: .

cdr3_aa: CASSPGQGSNEQFF
cdr3_nt: TGCGCCAGCAGCCCGGGACAGGGATCGAATGAGCAGTTCTTC
v_call: TRBV5-1
clone_size: once
j_call: TRBJ2-1
d_call: TRBD1

cdr3_aa: CASSGTSGSNEQFF
cdr3_nt: TGTGCCAGCAGTGGTACTAGCGGGTCCAATGAGCAGTTCTTC
v_call: TRBV2
clone_size: few
j_call: TRBJ2-1
d_call: TRBD2

cdr3_aa: CASRQGMSGSYEQYF
cdr3_nt: TGTGCCAGCAGGCAGGGGATGTCGGGCTCCTACGAGCAGTACTTC
v_call: TRBV28
clone_size: .
j_call: TRBJ2-7
d_call: .

cdr3_aa: CASSESWLAGAFQETQYF
cdr3_nt: TGTGCCAGCAGTGAATCGTGGCTAGCGGGAGCCTTCCAAGAGACCCAGTACTTC
v_call: TRBV25-1
clone_size: few
j_call: TRBJ2-5
d_call: TRBD2

cdr3_aa: CSVRWRISTDTQYF
cdr3_nt: TGCAGCGTTAGATGGCGGATTAGCACAGATACGCAGTATTTT
v_call: TRBV29-1
clone_size: .
j_call: TRBJ2-3
d_call: .

cdr3_aa: CASSYSGPSYEQYF
cdr3_nt: TGTGCCAGCAGTTATAGCGGGCCCTCCTACGAGCAGTACTTC
v_call: TRBV27
clone_size: few
j_call: TRBJ2-7
d_call: TRBD2

cdr3_aa: CASSSRDSLRDEQFF
cdr3_nt: TGTGCCAGCAGCTCACGCGACTCATTGAGGGATGAGCAGTTCTTC
v_call: TRBV7-2
clone_size: few
j_call: TRBJ2-1
d_call: .

cdr3_aa: CASSGSGRWGTDTQYF
cdr3_nt: TGTGCCAGCAGCGGTAGCGGGAGGTGGGGAACAGATACGCAGTATTTT
v_call: TRBV9
clone_size: once
j_call: TRBJ2-3
d_call: TRBD2

cdr3_aa: CATYRSARSYNEQFF
cdr3_nt: TGTGCCACCTACCGCAGCGCACGCTCCTACAATGAGCAGTTCTTC
v_call: TRBV2
clone_size: .
j_call: TRBJ2-1
d_call: .

cdr3_aa: CASSLHLDGNNEQFF
cdr3_nt: TGTGCCAGCAGCCTACATTTGGACGGGAACAATGAGCAGTTCTTC
v_call: TRBV7-9
clone_size: .
j_call: TRBJ2-1
d_call: .

cdr3_aa: CASSGRPDLRGGEQFF
cdr3_nt: TGTGCCAGCAGCGGCCGGCCGGACCTTCGGGGGGGTGAGCAGTTCTTC
v_call: TRBV7-9
clone_size: few
j_call: TRBJ2-1
d_call: TRBD2

cdr3_aa: CAIAPGQGFVEQYF
cdr3_nt: TGTGCCATCGCCCCGGGACAGGGGTTTGTCGAGCAGTACTTC
v_call: TRBV10-3
clone_size: few
j_call: TRBJ2-7
d_call: TRBD1

cdr3_aa: CSVYPGQGLYEQFF
cdr3_nt: TGCAGCGTATATCCGGGACAGGGTCTCTATGAGCAGTTCTTC
v_call: TRBV29-1
clone_size: few
j_call: TRBJ2-1
d_call: TRBD1

cdr3_aa: CASSLDTSGGETQYF
cdr3_nt: TGTGCCAGCAGCTTAGATACTAGCGGGGGAGAGACCCAGTACTTC
v_call: TRBV11-2
clone_size: .
j_call: TRBJ2-5
d_call: TRBD2

cdr3_aa: CAIMGVGGENTEAFF
cdr3_nt: TGTGCCATCATGGGGGTTGGGGGGGAGAACACTGAAGCTTTCTTT
v_call: TRBV10-3
clone_size: .
j_call: TRBJ1-1
d_call: .

cdr3_aa: CAWTYGSYTGELFF
cdr3_nt: TGTGCCTGGACCTACGGGTCCTACACCGGGGAGCTGTTTTTT
v_call: TRBV30
clone_size: few
j_call: TRBJ2-2
d_call: .

cdr3_aa: CAWSVTTTDTQYF
cdr3_nt: TGTGCCTGGAGTGTGACTACTACAGATACGCAGTATTTT
v_call: TRBV30
clone_size: few
j_call: TRBJ2-3
d_call: .

cdr3_aa: CASSLTPDREVPFGANVLTF
cdr3_nt: TGTGCCAGCAGTTTAACCCCGGACAGGGAAGTGCCTTTTGGGGCCAACGTCCTGACTTTC
v_call: TRBV27
clone_size: .
j_call: TRBJ2-6
d_call: TRBD1

cdr3_aa: CASSLVPHSVTGELFF
cdr3_nt: TGTGCCAGCAGCTTAGTCCCGCACAGTGTCACCGGGGAGCTGTTTTTT
v_call: TRBV7-9
clone_size: .
j_call: TRBJ2-2
d_call: .

cdr3_aa: CASGGNRAEAFF
cdr3_nt: TGTGCCAGCGGGGGCAACAGGGCTGAAGCTTTCTTT
v_call: TRBV28
clone_size: few
j_call: TRBJ1-1
d_call: .

cdr3_aa: CAWSVQLQNTEAFF
cdr3_nt: TGTGCCTGGAGTGTACAGCTGCAGAACACTGAAGCTTTCTTT
v_call: TRBV30
clone_size: few
j_call: TRBJ1-1
d_call: .

cdr3_aa: CASSSSPYNEQFF
cdr3_nt: TGTGCCAGCAGTTCTTCCCCCTACAATGAGCAGTTCTTC
v_call: TRBV28
clone_size: .
j_call: TRBJ2-1
d_call: .

cdr3_aa: CASSQDMASGSRGETQYF
cdr3_nt: TGTGCCAGCAGCCAAGATATGGCTAGCGGGAGTAGGGGAGAGACCCAGTACTTC
v_call: TRBV4-2
clone_size: .
j_call: TRBJ2-5
d_call: TRBD2

cdr3_aa: CASRRSMNTEAFF
cdr3_nt: TGCGCCAGCAGGCGGTCCATGAACACTGAAGCTTTCTTT
v_call: TRBV10-2
clone_size: few
j_call: TRBJ1-1
d_call: .

cdr3_aa: CASKGEGNQPQHF
cdr3_nt: TGTGCCAGTAAAGGGGAAGGCAATCAGCCCCAGCATTTT
v_call: TRBV19
clone_size: .
j_call: TRBJ1-5
d_call: .

cdr3_aa: CASSRSGGHYNEQFF
cdr3_nt: TGTGCCAGCAGCCGTTCAGGAGGTCATTACAATGAGCAGTTCTTC
v_call: TRBV11-3
clone_size: few
j_call: TRBJ2-1
d_call: .